Each of the 18 T cell receptor beta chains below was sequenced from the same sample in a study of glioma-infiltrating T cells. Amplification of TCR alpha and beta CDR3 regions from RNA used iRepertoire nested multiplex PCR. One entry per CDR3 protein, called by TCRdb with MiXCR from the multiplex PCR reads. The sample carries some 120,000 distinct CDR3 sequences, roughly 25% recorded once. The sequenced sample was glioma tissue, nonneoplastic brain tissue, or PBMCs (not recorded which). The receptors derive from a human donor with low-grade glioma or glioblastoma, undergoing nonglioma brain surgery, or in good health (not recorded which).

Turning to this clonotype: At one boundary the junction diverges from the germline segment, which might be a read error. This rearrangement joins TRBV30 to TRBJ2-5; the D call may be TRBD1 or TRBD2 (5 bases each). The CDR3 contains 16 residues. The germline V gene has CDR1 GTSNPN and CDR2 SVGIG (reference sequence). As DNA, the CDR3 is TGTGCCTGGAGTTCACCGGGACGGCTGTACCAAGAGACCCACTACTTC. Its protein product is CAWSSPGRLYQETHYF.

The genes are TRBV13 and TRBJ2-1; TRBD2 matches at 7 bases. V shed 5 bases and J 8 bases; nucleotides not matched to a gene: 9. The germline CDR1 and CDR2 sequences are PRHDT and FYEKMQ (reference sequence). This CDR3 is built from 14 residues. The CDR3 DNA is TGTGCCAGCAGCCCGGTTCAGGGAGGGGATGAGCAGTTCTTC. This codes for CASSPVQGGDEQFF.

This chain joins TRBV5-4 and TRBJ2-7; TRBD1 matches at 7 bases. Germline V CDR1 and CDR2: SGHNT, YYREEE (reference sequence). The CDR3 length is 14 residues. V trimming: 2 bases; J trimming: 3 bases; junction bases outside the gene matches: 5. The CDR3 DNA follows: TGTGCCAGCAGCTTAAGGGGGCCTGGCTACGAGCAGTACTTC. This translates into CASSLRGPGYEQYF.

About this clonotype itself: A much larger clone differs by one base, so this may be a read error. The CDR3 sequence is CSASVIHRANTKAFF. The CDR3 DNA reads TGCAGTGCTAGTGTTATTCATAGGGCGAACACTAAAGCTTTCTTT. The V gene is TRBV20-1, the J gene TRBJ1-1, with D uncertain. Germline CDR1 reads DFQATT; CDR2 reads SNEGSKA (reference sequence). The CDR3 sequence is 15 residues long.

In this sample, this clonotype turned up many times. The chain recombines TRBV5-1 with TRBJ2-5; perhaps TRBD1 as D (6 bases). The V end lost 0 bases, the J end lost 6 bases, and 15 bases lay between the germline ends. CDR1 and CDR2 (germline): SGHRS, YFSETQ. The CDR3 has 15 residues. CDR3 in amino acids: CASSLEQGIFKTQYF. CDR3 nucleotides: TGCGCCAGCAGCTTGGAACAGGGAATTTTTAAGACCCAGTACTTC.

This clonotype is medium-sized (0.01 to 0.1%). V is TRBV6-1 and J is TRBJ2-1, with a tentative D call TRBD1 (6 bases). The CDR3 is 14 residues long. CDR1 is MNHNS, CDR2 SASEGT, per germline. Trimming shortened V by 5 bases and J by 7 bases, and 15 bases separated the two germline ends. CDR3 nucleotide sequence: TGTGCCAGCAGTCCGACAGGCAGCTTGAATGAGCAGTTCTTC. It is translated as CASSPTGSLNEQFF.

Only a few counts were recorded for this clonotype. This clone may be a read error of a much larger clone one base away. The genes are TRBV20-1 and TRBJ2-7, with 8 bases that match TRBD1. V was pared by 5 bases and J by 3 bases, with 12 bases of the junction left unmatched. The length of the CDR3 is 15 residues. Germline CDR1 is DFQATT and CDR2 is SNEGSKA (reference sequence). CDR3 DNA sequence: TGCAGTGCTCGGAGCAGGGGGCAGTGGAGCTACGAGCAGTACTTC. Encoded protein: CSARSRGQWSYEQYF.

This clonotype was seen a handful of times. Mismatch with germline at one junction end may stem from a read error. The genes are TRBV12-3 or TRBV12-4 and TRBJ2-7; D unclear. The CDR3 is 11 amino acids. CDR3 nucleotide sequence: TGTGCCAGCAGTTTAGGAGACGAGCAGTGCTTC. This encodes CASSLGDEQCF.

This clonotype was seen repeatedly, ten times or more. The chain recombines TRBV27 with TRBJ2-2; 7 nucleotides line up with TRBD1. The CDR3 has 15 residues. After removal of 5 bases from V and 5 bases from J, the junction contained 8 bases not matched to a gene. Per germline, CDR1 MNHEY and CDR2 SMNVEV (reference sequence). DNA of the CDR3: TGTGCCAGCAGTCCCGACAGGGATTTAACCGGGGAGCTGTTTTTT. This codes for CASSPDRDLTGELFF.

This sequence joins TRBV3-1 and TRBJ2-7; unclear D gene. From germline, CDR1 is LGHDT and CDR2 YNNKEL (reference sequence). Trimming took 1 base from V and 9 from J, leaving 16 bases between them. The CDR3 is made up of 14 amino acids. As DNA, the CDR3 is TGTGCCAGCAGCCAAGGAACACAGTTATCTCGGCAGTACTTC. Its translation: CASSQGTQLSRQYF.

This clonotype was counted at least ten times. The rearrangement joins TRBV7-9 to TRBJ2-5, with D uncertain. The germline CDR1 and CDR2 sequences are SEHNR and FQNEAQ (reference sequence). V was clipped by 4 bases and J by 6 bases, with 24 bases between them. The CDR3 is made up of 17 amino acids. CDR3 DNA sequence: TGTGCCAGCAGCTCCGATCTAGAGTCCCTTGAGTGGAAGACCCAGTACTTC. Its protein is CASSSDLESLEWKTQYF.

V and J are TRBV2 and TRBJ2-3; D is possibly TRBD1 (6 bases). Deletions cut 6 bases from V and 4 bases from J, with 23 bases between. CDR3 length: 17 amino acids. CDR1 is SNHLY, CDR2 FYNNEI, per germline. Written as DNA, the CDR3 is TGTGCCAGCAGCTTCACTACCGGGACATGGATCCCAGATACGCAGTATTTT. Encoded protein: CASSFTTGTWIPDTQYF. Looking up the rest from reference TRBV2 and TRBJ2-3 gives the full variable domain: EPEVTQTPSHQVTQMGQEVILRCVPISNHLYFYWYRQILGQKVEFLVSFYNNEISEKSEIFDDQFSVERPDGSNFTLKIRSTKLEDSAMYFCASSFTTGTWIPDTQYFGPGTRLTVL.

On this clonotype: A single base separates this from a much larger clone, so it may be a read error. The chain couples TRBV10-3 to TRBJ1-5; 10 bases agree with TRBD1. Unmatched junction bases numbered 5, after V lost 4 bases and J lost 8 bases. The CDR3 is 14 amino acids. The germline V gene encodes CDR1 ENHRY and CDR2 SYGVKD. The CDR3 DNA is TGTGCCATCAGTGCGGGACAGGGGAATAAGCCCCAGCATTTT. It specifies CAISAGQGNKPQHF.

At least ten counts were recorded for this clonotype. J is TRBJ2-1 and V is TRBV25-1, with 7 bases fitting TRBD2. This CDR3 has 15 amino acids. Germline V CDR1 and CDR2: MGHDK, SYGVNS. J gave up 6 bases and V 3 bases, and 8 bases lay outside the gene matches. In nucleotides, the CDR3 is TGTGCCAGCAGTGATGCCAGGACTAGTGGCAATGAGCAGTTCTTC. It translates to CASSDARTSGNEQFF. The whole variable domain, filled in from reference TRBV25-1 and TRBJ2-1, reads EADIYQTPRYLVIGTGKKITLECSQTMGHDKMYWYQQDPGMELHLIHYSYGVNSTEKGDLSSESTVSRIRTEHFPLTLESARPSHTSQYLCASSDARTSGNEQFFGPGTRLTVL.

This clonotype was found many times. This rearrangement joins TRBV7-2 to TRBJ2-2, with 8 bases identical to TRBD2. With 4 bases clipped from V and 5 bases from J, the junction kept 9 bases outside the gene matches. Per germline, CDR1 SGHTA and CDR2 FQGNSA. The CDR3 sequence is 16 residues long. CDR3 sequence reads: CASSSGPIAGTGELFF. The CDR3 DNA reads TGTGCCAGCAGCTCGGGGCCAATAGCGGGAACCGGGGAGCTGTTTTTT.

Many counts were recorded for this clonotype. Germline is not matched at one junction end, which may reflect a read error. J is TRBJ2-1 and V is TRBV2; a weak D match, TRBD2 (6 bases). The germline gives CDR1 SNHLY, CDR2 FYNNEI. The CDR3 is made up of 11 amino acids. The CDR3 nucleotides read TGTGCCAGCAGGCCGGAGGGTATTCCGATCTTC. Its protein is CASRPEGIPIF.

This clonotype was seen many times. The V call is TRBV28, the J call TRBJ2-7; tentative D call: TRBD1 (5 bases). CDR1 and CDR2 (germline): MDHEN, SYDVKM. The V end was cut by 5 bases, the J end by 6 bases, with 14 bases between. This CDR3 has 13 amino acids. The CDR3, as DNA: TGTGCCAGCAGTGCAACCAGGGTAGGCGAGCAGTACTTC. It translates to CASSATRVGEQYF.

This clonotype was observed a handful of times. J is TRBJ1-1 and V is TRBV5-1; the match to TRBD1 covers 7 bases. V was clipped by 2 bases and J by 1 base; unmatched bases: 8. Looked up from germline, CDR1 is SGHRS and CDR2 is YFSETQ. The CDR3 is made up of 16 amino acids. The CDR3 loop is CASSLTGVIENTEAFF. CDR3 DNA: TGCGCCAGCAGCTTAACAGGGGTAATAGAGAACACTGAAGCTTTCTTT.